Shown below are 6 T cell receptor beta chains from a single sample sequenced in a study of CD8+CD57+ T cells in acquired aplastic anemia. TCR beta VDJ and CDR3 profiling used genomic DNA as template. MiXCR, run by TCRdb on the reads, gives a single entry per CDR3 protein. The table has 200,000 to 250,000 distinct CDR3 sequences, 60% to 65% seen once. The sample was sorted CD4+, CD8+, or CD8+CD57+ T cells (not recorded which) from PBMCs. Source of these receptors: a human donor in good health.

The chain combines TRBV29-1 with TRBJ2-1, with no clear D. Trimming shortened V by 3 bases and J by 0 bases, and 9 bases separated the two germline ends. The CDR3 contains 14 residues. Germline CDR1 SQVTM, CDR2 ANQGSEA. The CDR3 is CSVDGRVSYNEQFF. The CDR3 DNA is TGCAGCGTTGACGGACGGGTCTCCTACAATGAGCAGTTCTTC.

Note on this clonotype: Germline and junction disagree at one end, which may indicate a read error. The V and J genes are TRBV5-8 and TRBJ2-7; 8 bases map to TRBD2. The CDR3 consists of 16 residues. CDR1 and CDR2 from the germline V gene are SGHTS and YDEGEE. The CDR3 DNA is TGCGCCAGCAGCGCGGGGCGTCCGGGGGGGGCTTCCGAGCAGTACTTC. It specifies CASSAGRPGGASEQYF.

In its sample, this clonotype was seen many times. The rearrangement uses TRBV15 and TRBJ1-4, with unresolved D. Germline V lookup: CDR1 LNHNV, CDR2 YYDKDF (reference sequence). CDR3 length: 15 residues. V was cut by 4 bases and J by 5 bases, with 14 bases left in between. For the CDR3, the DNA is TGTGCCACCAGCACTACCGACGGAAAGAATGAAAAACTGTTTTTT. It specifies CATSTTDGKNEKLFF.

The chain has TRBV5-4 and TRBJ1-2; 8 bases map to TRBD1. This CDR3 has 13 residues. Per the germline V gene, CDR1 is SGHNT and CDR2 is YYREEE (reference sequence). V was pared by 4 bases and J by 4 bases, with 3 bases of the junction left unmatched. The CDR3 here is CASSGTGRYGYTF. The CDR3 region has the DNA TGTGCCAGCAGCGGGACAGGTCGCTATGGCTACACCTTC.

The chain uses TRBV7-6 and TRBJ1-6, with 9 bases that match TRBD1. CDR3 length: 13 amino acids. J lost 15 bases, V lost 0 bases, and 3 bases had no gene match. The germline CDR1 and CDR2 sequences are SGHVS and FNYEAQ. DNA of the CDR3: TGTGCCAGCAGCTTAGCGCCGGGACAGGGCCTCCACTTT. Protein: CASSLAPGQGLHF.

The rearrangement joins TRBV9 to TRBJ1-6; D gene uncertain. CDR3 size: 11 residues. V shed 7 bases and J shed 9 bases, with 8 bases lying between them. The germline V gene has CDR1 SGDLS and CDR2 YYNGEE. The CDR3 reads CASGLGSPLHF. In DNA form, the CDR3 reads TGTGCCAGCGGTTTGGGTTCACCCCTCCACTTT.